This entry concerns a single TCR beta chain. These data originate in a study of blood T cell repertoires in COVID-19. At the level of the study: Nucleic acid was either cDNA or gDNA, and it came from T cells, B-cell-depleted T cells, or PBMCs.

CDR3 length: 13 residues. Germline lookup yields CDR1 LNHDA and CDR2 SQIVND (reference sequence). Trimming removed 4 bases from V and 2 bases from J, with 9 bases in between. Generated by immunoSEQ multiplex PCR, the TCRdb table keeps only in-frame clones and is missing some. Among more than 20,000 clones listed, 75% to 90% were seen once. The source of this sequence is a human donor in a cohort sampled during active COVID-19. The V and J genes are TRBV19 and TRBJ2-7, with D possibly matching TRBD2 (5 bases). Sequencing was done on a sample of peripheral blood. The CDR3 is CASSTDLAYEQYF. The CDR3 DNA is TGTGCCAGTAGTACGGACTTGGCCTACGAGCAGTACTTC.